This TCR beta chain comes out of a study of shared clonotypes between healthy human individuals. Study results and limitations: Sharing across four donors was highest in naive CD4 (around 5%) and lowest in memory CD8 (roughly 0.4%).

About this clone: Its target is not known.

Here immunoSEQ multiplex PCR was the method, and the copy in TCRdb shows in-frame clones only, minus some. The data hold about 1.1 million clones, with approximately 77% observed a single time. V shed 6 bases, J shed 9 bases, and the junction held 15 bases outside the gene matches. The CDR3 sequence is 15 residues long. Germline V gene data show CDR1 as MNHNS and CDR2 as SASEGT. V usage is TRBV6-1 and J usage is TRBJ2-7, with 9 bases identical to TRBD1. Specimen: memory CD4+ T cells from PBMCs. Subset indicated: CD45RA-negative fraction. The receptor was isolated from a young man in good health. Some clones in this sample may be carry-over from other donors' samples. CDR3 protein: CASSASRGQGIGQYF. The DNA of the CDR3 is TGTGCCAGCAGCGCCAGCCGGGGACAGGGTATAGGGCAGTACTTC.